The 4 T cell receptor beta chains in this list originate from one sample, sequenced in a study of T cell repertoires in cytomegalovirus infection. One entry per CDR3 protein results from TCRdb running MiXCR on the reads. The top ten clones hold roughly 18% of a sample with hundreds of thousands of distinct CDR3 sequences, approximately 33% of them seen once. These receptors' targets are unknown. The sample in question was cultured PBMCs, obtained from culture after CMV antigen stimulation. The receptors derive from a human donor in good health (CMV status not recorded). Some clones in this sample may be carry-over from other donors' samples.

This clonotype has ten or more counts. The chain is built from TRBV20-1 and TRBJ2-1, with D maybe TRBD1 (5 bases). The CDR3 has 14 amino acids. The V gene lost 6 bases and the J gene lost 5 bases, with 17 bases spanning the gap. The germline gives CDR1 DFQATT, CDR2 SNEGSKA (reference sequence). In nucleotides, the CDR3 is TGCAGTGCCAAGAGATGGCAGGGCCACAATGAGCAGTTCTTC. Translating it yields CSAKRWQGHNEQFF.

This clonotype was counted at least ten times. The rearrangement links TRBV11-2 to TRBJ2-1; TRBD2 agrees at 8 bases. The CDR3 covers 16 residues. The trim removed 0 bases at V and 6 bases at J, leaving 7 bases unmatched. CDR1 is SGHAT and CDR2 is FQNNGV in the germline V gene. CDR3 protein: CASSLDRAGVGNEQFF. CDR3 nucleotides: TGTGCCAGCAGCTTAGATCGAGCGGGAGTGGGCAATGAGCAGTTCTTC.

The CDR3 spells CASSQDTLRGGQYF. The CDR3 DNA reads TGTGCCAGCAGCCAAGATACGCTGAGGGGGGGCCAGTATTTT. The chain couples TRBV4-2 to TRBJ2-3, with TRBD2 as a possible D gene (7 bases). The V gene's germline CDR1 is LGHNA and CDR2 YNFKEQ. The CDR3 consists of 14 residues. V was cut by 0 bases and J by 12 bases, with 16 bases left in between.

J is TRBJ1-1 and V is TRBV6-6; no clear D. Germline values: CDR1 MNHNY, CDR2 SVGAGI (reference sequence). This CDR3 comprises 17 residues. Between the trimmed V and J ends, which lost 0 bases and 7 bases, there was a span of 21 bases. CDR3 residues: CASSYSTGYGGRGEAFF. The CDR3 region has the DNA TGTGCCAGCAGTTACTCGACGGGATACGGCGGGCGAGGTGAAGCTTTCTTT.